Below, 27 T cell receptor beta chains from the same sample are listed, as sequenced in a study of blood T cells in healthy people across ages. A J-beta primer mix and a sample-barcoded 5' primer were used in a second PCR of about 7 to 12 cycles. TCRdb re-called the 5' RACE reads through MiXCR, storing one row per CDR3 protein. The table has 850,000 to 950,000 distinct CDR3 sequences, 25% to 30% seen once. The sequenced sample was blood. Receptors were obtained from a woman of 80 years or more in good health.

There are a few counts of this clonotype. A much larger clone is a single base away; this may be a read error. The chain joins TRBV6-2 or TRBV6-3 to TRBJ2-7; 11 bases match TRBD2. The CDR3 has 13 residues. Germline V gene lookup returns CDR1 MNHEY and CDR2 SVGEGT. CDR3 bases: TGTACCAGCAGACTAGCGGGGTCCTACGAGCAGTACTTC. It translates to CTSRLAGSYEQYF.

This clonotype has just a few counts. This may be a read error: a much more frequent sequence differs by one nucleotide. The chain joins TRBV6-2 or TRBV6-3 to TRBJ2-1; TRBD1 is a possible D gene (5 bases). The DNA end lines up better with TRBJ2-7; the J call may be wrong. CDR3 length: 14 amino acids. CDR1 and CDR2 from the germline V gene are MNHEY and SVGEGT. CDR3 loop: CASRGRVLYNEQYF. CDR3 coding DNA: TGTGCCAGCAGGGGCAGGGTGTTATACAATGAGCAGTACTTC.

The V call is TRBV25-1, the J call TRBJ1-1; 7 bases are a match to TRBD1. The CDR3 is made up of 12 amino acids. Germline CDR1 reads MGHDK; CDR2 reads SYGVNS. Unmatched junction bases numbered 6, after V lost 5 bases and J lost 9 bases. The CDR3 DNA follows: TGTGCCAGCAGTCCACGACAGGGTAAAGCTTTCTTT. Amino acids: CASSPRQGKAFF.

As regards this clonotype: A much larger clonotype is one base distant, so this may be a read error. This sequence joins TRBV7-2 and TRBJ2-5; D might be TRBD2 (6 bases). The CDR3 extends over 14 amino acids. Germline values: CDR1 SGHTA, CDR2 FQGNSA. Here the CDR3 reads CACSFGRGNNEQYF. The CDR3 DNA follows: TGTGCCTGCAGCTTTGGGCGGGGTAACAATGAGCAGTACTTC.

In its sample, this clonotype was seen a few times. This chain links TRBV25-1 with TRBJ1-1, with D perhaps matching TRBD1 (6 bases). V was shortened by 4 bases and J by 4 bases, with 13 bases between the two germline ends. The length of the CDR3 is 14 residues. The germline CDR1 and CDR2 sequences are MGHDK and SYGVNS. The DNA of the CDR3 is TGTGCCAGCAGTGCGGGACACCGGATCACTGAAGCTTTCTTT. Its protein product is CASSAGHRITEAFF.

This clonotype was found a few times. The chain employs TRBV5-4 and TRBJ2-4; D remains ambiguous. The better agreement between TRBJ2-5 and the DNA end casts doubt on the J call. There are 14 residues in the CDR3. Germline CDR1 is SGHNT and CDR2 is YYREEE (reference sequence). This CDR3 is CASSSPEAGETQYF. DNA for the CDR3: TGTGCCAGCAGCTCCCCAGAGGCTGGGGAGACCCAGTACTTC.

This clonotype has a count of ten or more. This chain joins TRBV25-1 and TRBJ1-6, with D unclear. V was pared by 6 bases and J by 7 bases, with 13 bases between. CDR3 length: 14 residues. In germline, CDR1 is MGHDK, CDR2 SYGVNS. The CDR3 DNA reads TGTGCCAGCAGCGCGGGAGGGTTCAATTCACCCCTCCACTTT. Translation: CASSAGGFNSPLHF.

This clonotype was observed many times. This chain joins TRBV6-2 or TRBV6-3 and TRBJ1-2, with TRBD1 matching over 8 bases. The CDR3 consists of 13 residues. Trimming took 8 bases from V and 8 from J; bases not matched to a gene: 10. Germline CDR1 is MNHEY and CDR2 is SVGEGT. Here the CDR3 DNA reads TGTGCCAGCCGAGGGGGACAGGACCTGGGCTACACCTTC. Amino acid sequence: CASRGGQDLGYTF.

The genes are TRBV7-2 and TRBJ2-5; 13 positions match TRBD2. The J call may be incorrect, as the DNA end agrees better with TRBJ2-7. The CDR3 runs to 17 residues. From germline, CDR1 is SGHTA and CDR2 FQGNSA. The CDR3 DNA is TGTACCAGCAGCTCGCACCGGAGACTAGCGGGGGGTTACGAGCAGTACTTC. It specifies CTSSSHRRLAGGYEQYF.

This clonotype was seen many times. J is TRBJ2-1 and V is TRBV12-3 or TRBV12-4; 9 positions agree with TRBD2. CDR3 length equals 14 residues. V dropped 2 bases and J dropped 7; count of bases not matched to a gene: 3. The CDR3 coding sequence is TGTGCCAGCAGTTTAAGCGGGGGGTTAAATGAGCAGTTCTTC. Encoded protein: CASSLSGGLNEQFF.

This clonotype was picked up a small number of times. This may be a read error, as it is one base from a much larger clone. The chain employs TRBV4-3 and TRBJ2-5; D call uncertain. Germline V CDR1 and CDR2: LGHNA, YSLEER. CDR3 length: 13 residues. With 0 bases removed from V and 11 bases from J, the gap between germline ends came to 13 bases. CDR3 DNA sequence: TGCGCCAGCAGCCAAGACTCCCGGAATGAGCAGTACTTC. It translates to CASSQDSRNEQYF.

This clonotype occurred a few times. J is TRBJ2-1 and V is TRBV4-1; D is perhaps TRBD1 (6 bases). V was clipped by 3 bases and J by 7 bases, with 19 bases between them. The CDR3 is 16 amino acids. The germline CDR1 and CDR2 sequences are MGHRA and YSYEKL. This chain's CDR3 is CASSHGIGTPPNEQFF. The CDR3, as DNA: TGCGCCAGCAGCCATGGAATAGGGACACCGCCGAATGAGCAGTTCTTC.

About this clonotype itself: Just one base apart from a much larger clone, this may be a read error. The rearrangement uses TRBV4-2 and TRBJ2-3; D possibly matches TRBD1 or TRBD2 (5 bases each). The V gene lost 3 bases and the J gene lost 4 bases, with 20 bases spanning the gap. The CDR3 length is 17 residues. Germline V gives CDR1 LGHNA, CDR2 YNFKEQ. In DNA form, the CDR3 reads TGTGCCAGCAGCCATTTTGCATCGGCAGGGAGCGCAGATACGCAGTATTTT. Translation gives CASSHFASAGSADTQYF.

This clonotype has a handful of counts. The chain uses TRBV7-2 and TRBJ1-3, with D possibly TRBD1 on 5 matching bases. Germline V gene lookup returns CDR1 SGHTA and CDR2 FQGNSA. Trimming cost V 5 bases and J 4 bases, with 21 bases left between them. The CDR3 spans 17 residues. CDR3 residues: CASSKRYGGIAGNTIYF. The CDR3 DNA reads as TGTGCCAGCAGCAAGCGGTACGGGGGAATAGCGGGAAACACCATATATTTT.

This clonotype was observed a few times. The chain combines TRBV12-3 or TRBV12-4 with TRBJ1-5; D gene ambiguous. The CDR3 extends over 13 amino acids. V gave up 2 bases and J gave up 6 bases, with 8 bases separating them. The CDR3 nucleotides read TGTGCCAGCAGTTTAATCGTCGGTCAGCCCCAGCATTTT. Encoded protein: CASSLIVGQPQHF.

The sample holds a few counts of this clonotype. The chain is built from TRBV24-1 and TRBJ2-1; D is unresolved. The CDR3 has 13 residues. Germline assignment: CDR1 KGHDR and CDR2 SFDVKD. Trimming removed 7 bases at V and 1 base at J, with 7 bases between. The CDR3 here is CATRGTSYNEQFF. CDR3 bases: TGTGCCACCAGAGGAACTTCCTACAATGAGCAGTTCTTC.

This clonotype was seen repeatedly, ten times or more. The chain couples TRBV12-3 or TRBV12-4 to TRBJ2-6; a weak D match, TRBD1 (5 bases). The CDR3 length is 14 residues. The V and J ends lost 5 bases and 4 bases respectively, with 9 bases between them. CDR3 residues: CASSPRQGANVLTF. As DNA, the CDR3 is TGTGCCAGCAGTCCTAGACAGGGGGCCAACGTCCTGACTTTC.

This clonotype occurred once. V and J are TRBV4-3 and TRBJ2-1; D uncertain. TRBJ2-7 explains the end of the DNA better; the J call may be wrong. The CDR3 runs 17 residues. Germline values: CDR1 LGHNA, CDR2 YSLEER. The CDR3 nucleotides are TGCGCCAGCAGCCAAGGCCGTACAGCGAGCTCCTACAATGGGCAGTACTTC. This gives the protein CASSQGRTASSYNGQYF.

This rearrangement joins TRBV4-2 to TRBJ2-5; 9 bases align to TRBD1. The CDR3 is made up of 15 amino acids. Germline lookup yields CDR1 LGHNA and CDR2 YNFKEQ. Germline trimming cut 4 bases from V and 11 bases from J; bases unmatched to any gene: 14. As DNA, the CDR3 is TGTGCCAGCAGCCGGACAGGGGACACTACAATTGAGCAGTACTTC. Translating gives CASSRTGDTTIEQYF.

V usage is TRBV29-1 and J usage is TRBJ1-4; D perhaps matches TRBD1 (5 bases). V was pared by 7 bases and J by 8 bases, with 11 bases between. Per germline, CDR1 SQVTM and CDR2 ANQGSEA. The CDR3 is made up of 11 amino acids. The CDR3 here is CSARDGEKLFF. The CDR3 region has the DNA TGCAGCGCCCGGGACGGCGAAAAACTGTTTTTT.

A word on this clonotype: One end of the junction is discordant with germline, which a read error may explain. The V call is TRBV12-3 or TRBV12-4, the J call TRBJ2-3; TRBD1 is a possible D gene (5 bases). The CDR3 has 13 amino acids. Written as DNA, the CDR3 is TGTGCCAGCAGGGCACTTGGGGCAGATGCGCAGTATTTT. Translation: CASRALGADAQYF.

This clonotype was observed a handful of times. The chain uses TRBV7-2 and TRBJ1-4; the D is unclear. The V gene's germline CDR1 is SGHTA and CDR2 FQGNSA. Trimming removed 3 bases from V and 0 bases from J, with 8 bases in between. The CDR3 is made up of 15 amino acids. The CDR3 reads CASSFRAATNEKLFF. DNA of the CDR3: TGTGCCAGCAGCTTCCGTGCTGCAACTAATGAAAAACTGTTTTTT. Full variable domain (missing parts from reference TRBV7-2 and TRBJ1-4): GAGVSQSPSNKVTEKGKDVELRCDPISGHTALYWYRQSLGQGLEFLIYFQGNSAPDKSGLPSDRFSAERTGGSVSTLTIQRTQQEDSAVYLCASSFRAATNEKLFFGSGTQLSVL.

The sample holds a few counts of this clonotype. The chain combines TRBV28 with TRBJ1-1, with D possibly matching TRBD1 (5 bases). The germline V gene encodes CDR1 MDHEN and CDR2 SYDVKM. The CDR3 sequence is 13 residues long. Trimming stripped 8 bases from V and 4 bases from J, with 14 bases between. Here the CDR3 reads CASLVGASTEAFF. CDR3 nucleotide sequence: TGTGCCAGCCTGGTAGGGGCGAGCACTGAAGCTTTCTTT.

V usage is TRBV9 and J usage is TRBJ2-3; D could derive from TRBD1 or TRBD2 (5 bases each). CDR3 size: 16 residues. Germline V gene data show CDR1 as SGDLS and CDR2 as YYNGEE. V gave up 0 bases and J gave up 2 bases, with 13 bases separating them. The CDR3 DNA follows: TGTGCCAGCAGCGTAGGACGAGTGGGGGTCACAGATACGCAGTATTTT. Protein product: CASSVGRVGVTDTQYF. Combining the CDR3 with reference TRBV9 and TRBJ2-3 gives the whole variable domain DSGVTQTPKHLITATGQRVTLRCSPRSGDLSVYWYQQSLDQGLQFLIQYYNGEERAKGNILERFSAQQFPDLHSELNLSSLELGDSALYFCASSVGRVGVTDTQYFGPGTRLTVL.

Written as DNA, the CDR3 is TGTGCCAGCAGTCCAAGACAGGGGGCGTTGGCTGGAAACACCATATATTTT. Amino acids: CASSPRQGALAGNTIYF. V usage is TRBV12-3 or TRBV12-4 and J usage is TRBJ1-3; TRBD1 agrees at 10 bases. The CDR3 consists of 17 residues. V trimming: 5 bases; J trimming: 2 bases; junction bases outside the gene matches: 9.

This clonotype was seen repeatedly, ten times or more. V is TRBV20-1 and J is TRBJ2-1; no definite D call. V was pared by 2 bases and J by 0 bases, with 11 bases between. The CDR3 is 15 amino acids. CDR1 DFQATT and CDR2 SNEGSKA come from the germline V gene (reference sequence). The CDR3 loop is CSARPPQSSYNEQFF. The CDR3 nucleotides are TGCAGTGCTAGACCTCCCCAGAGCTCCTACAATGAGCAGTTCTTC.

This chain uses TRBV7-2 with TRBJ1-1, with no clear D. This CDR3 spans 14 amino acids. Between the trimmed V and J ends, which lost 3 bases and 8 bases, there was a span of 16 bases. Germline V gene sequence: CDR1 SGHTA, CDR2 FQGNSA. DNA for the CDR3: TGTGCCAGCAGCTTTGGGTCCCGTGCCGGCGAAGCTTTCTTT. Translating gives CASSFGSRAGEAFF.